This TCR beta chain appears in the sequencing data of a study of T-cell memory formation after mild COVID-19. CDR1 is SEHNR, CDR2 FQNEAQ, per germline (reference sequence). Trimming removed 4 bases from V and 9 bases from J; junction bases left unmatched: 12. The CDR3 covers 17 residues. One entry per CDR3 protein results from TCRdb running MiXCR on the 5' RACE reads. The repertoire holds approximately 65,000 distinct CDR3 sequences, with approximately 15% as singletons. V is TRBV7-9 and J is TRBJ2-1, with 13 bases lining up with TRBD2. The source of this sequence is an adult woman who had mild COVID-19 (a few samples of this study predate the infection). Cell type and time point are not known. Sequencing was carried out using PBMCs or a T cell subset sorted from them (not recorded which). The CDR3: CASSSRTSGGPFSEQFF. For the CDR3, the DNA is TGTGCCAGCAGCTCCCGGACTAGCGGGGGACCTTTCTCTGAGCAGTTCTTC.